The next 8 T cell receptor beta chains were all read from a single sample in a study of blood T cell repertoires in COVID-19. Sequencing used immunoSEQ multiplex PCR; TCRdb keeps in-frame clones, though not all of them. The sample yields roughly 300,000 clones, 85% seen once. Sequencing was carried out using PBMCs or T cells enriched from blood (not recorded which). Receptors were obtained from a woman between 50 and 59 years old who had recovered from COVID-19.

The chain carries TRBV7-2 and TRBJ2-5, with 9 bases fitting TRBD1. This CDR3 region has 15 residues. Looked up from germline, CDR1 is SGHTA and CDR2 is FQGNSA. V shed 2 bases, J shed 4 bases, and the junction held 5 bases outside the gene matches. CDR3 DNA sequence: TGTGCCAGCAGCTTATCCGGGACAGGGCCAGAGACCCAGTACTTC. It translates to CASSLSGTGPETQYF.

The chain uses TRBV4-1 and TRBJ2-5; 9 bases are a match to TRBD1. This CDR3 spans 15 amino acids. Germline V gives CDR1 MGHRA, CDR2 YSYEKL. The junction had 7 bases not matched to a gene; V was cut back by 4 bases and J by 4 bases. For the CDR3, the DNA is TGCGCCAGCAGCCTAGAAGACAGGGGGGGAGAGACCCAGTACTTC. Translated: CASSLEDRGGETQYF.

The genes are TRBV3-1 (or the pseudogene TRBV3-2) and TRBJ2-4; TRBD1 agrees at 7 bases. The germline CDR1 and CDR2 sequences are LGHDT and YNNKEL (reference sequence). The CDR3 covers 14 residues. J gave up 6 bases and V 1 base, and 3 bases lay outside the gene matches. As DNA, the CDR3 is TGTGCCAGCAGCCAAGGAGGGGGCGCAAACATTCAGTACTTC. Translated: CASSQGGGANIQYF.

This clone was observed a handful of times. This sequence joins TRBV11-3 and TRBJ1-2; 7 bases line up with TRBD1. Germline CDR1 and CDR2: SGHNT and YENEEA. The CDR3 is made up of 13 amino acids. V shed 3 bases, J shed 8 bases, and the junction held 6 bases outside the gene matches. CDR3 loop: CASSLDGTVGYTF. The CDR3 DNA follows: TGTGCCAGCAGCTTGGATGGGACAGTCGGCTACACCTTC.

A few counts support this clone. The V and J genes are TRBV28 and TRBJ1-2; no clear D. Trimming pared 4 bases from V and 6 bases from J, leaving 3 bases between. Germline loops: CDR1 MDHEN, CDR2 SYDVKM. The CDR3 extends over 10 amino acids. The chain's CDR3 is CASSSNGYTF. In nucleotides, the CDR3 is TGTGCCAGCAGTTCAAATGGCTACACCTTC.

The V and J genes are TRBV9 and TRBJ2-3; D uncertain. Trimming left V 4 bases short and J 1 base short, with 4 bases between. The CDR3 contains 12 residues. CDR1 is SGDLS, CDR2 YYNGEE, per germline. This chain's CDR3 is CASSSRTDTQYF. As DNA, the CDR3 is TGTGCCAGCAGCTCTCGCACAGATACGCAGTATTTT.

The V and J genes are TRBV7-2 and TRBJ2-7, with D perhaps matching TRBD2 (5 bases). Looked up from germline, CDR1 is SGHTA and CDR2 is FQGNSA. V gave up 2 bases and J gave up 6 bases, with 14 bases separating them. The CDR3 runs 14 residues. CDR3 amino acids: CASSLRGSRGEQYF. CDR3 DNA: TGTGCCAGCAGCTTACGAGGGTCCCGGGGCGAGCAGTACTTC.

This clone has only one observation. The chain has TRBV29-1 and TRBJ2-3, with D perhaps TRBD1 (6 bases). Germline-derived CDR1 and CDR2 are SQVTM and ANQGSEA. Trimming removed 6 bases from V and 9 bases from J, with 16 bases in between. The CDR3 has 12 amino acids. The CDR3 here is CSVATGIGTQYF. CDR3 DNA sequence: TGCAGCGTGGCCACAGGGATCGGCACGCAGTATTTT.